One sample yielded the 20 T cell receptor beta chains listed below, sequenced in a study of blood T cell repertoires in COVID-19. Only in-frame clones appear in the TCRdb table, and some are missing; sequencing was by immunoSEQ multiplex PCR. Here the sample spans 250,000 or so clones, approximately 86% being singletons. Sequencing used PBMCs or T cells enriched from blood (not recorded which). These receptors were taken from a woman between 18 and 30 years old who had recovered from COVID-19.

This clone was counted only a few times. The chain couples TRBV11-3 to TRBJ2-7; D may be TRBD2 (7 bases). Trimming removed 3 bases from V and 5 bases from J, with 14 bases in between. The CDR3 runs to 14 residues. The germline gives CDR1 SGHNT, CDR2 YENEEA. The DNA of the CDR3 is TGTGCCAGCAGCTTTTGGCGGGGGCCTCACGAGCAGTACTTC. Protein sequence: CASSFWRGPHEQYF.

The rearrangement joins TRBV11-2 to TRBJ2-2; no definite D call. The CDR3 has 15 residues. V was clipped by 7 bases and J by 2 bases, with 14 bases between them. Germline V gene data show CDR1 as SGHAT and CDR2 as FQNNGV. The CDR3 DNA reads as TGTGCCAGCAACCCTGTACCGGGTAACACCGGGGAGCTGTTTTTT. Translated: CASNPVPGNTGELFF.

The chain has TRBV12-5 and TRBJ1-5; D ambiguous. The germline V and J ends were trimmed by 0 bases and 1 base, with 16 bases remaining between them. Germline lookup yields CDR1 LGHNT and CDR2 FRNRAP. The CDR3 is made up of 18 amino acids. The CDR3 DNA is TGTGCTAGTGGTTTGGTAACTTTTAACCCAAAGAGCAATCAGCCCCAGCATTTT. The encoded protein is CASGLVTFNPKSNQPQHF.

This clone has only one observation. V usage is TRBV6-5 and J usage is TRBJ2-1; unclear D gene. Germline loops: CDR1 MNHEY, CDR2 SVGAGI. The CDR3 length is 12 residues. The germline V and J ends were trimmed by 7 bases and 5 bases, with 9 bases remaining between them. CDR3: CASIELDNEQFF. In DNA form, the CDR3 reads TGTGCCAGCATAGAACTCGACAATGAGCAGTTCTTC.

The CDR3 nucleotides are TGTGCCAGCAGCTTACGGCTAGGGGGGGGCTCCTACGAGCAGTACTTC. This encodes CASSLRLGGGSYEQYF. J is TRBJ2-7 and V is TRBV13; tentatively, D is TRBD2 (7 bases). The CDR3 spans 16 residues. Germline CDR1 PRHDT, CDR2 FYEKMQ (reference sequence). Trimming took 2 bases from V and 0 from J, leaving 14 bases between them. Combining the CDR3 with reference TRBV13 and TRBJ2-7 gives the whole variable domain AAGVIQSPRHLIKEKRETATLKCYPIPRHDTVYWYQQGPGQDPQFLISFYEKMQSDKGSIPDRFSAQQFSDYHSELNMSSLELGDSALYFCASSLRLGGGSYEQYFGPGTRLTVT.

The gene calls are TRBV24-1 and TRBJ2-5, with TRBD1 matching over 7 bases. With V trimmed by 4 bases and J by 3 bases, 7 bases remained unmatched. From germline, CDR1 is KGHDR and CDR2 SFDVKD. The CDR3 is 15 residues long. This CDR3 is CATSDAGTEEETQYF. The CDR3 nucleotides read TGTGCCACCAGTGACGCCGGGACAGAAGAAGAGACCCAGTACTTC.

The chain is built from TRBV20-1 and TRBJ2-7; D uncertain. CDR3 length equals 11 residues. Trimming left V 3 bases short and J 5 bases short, with 8 bases between. Per germline, CDR1 DFQATT and CDR2 SNEGSKA (reference sequence). CDR3: CSARTIHEQYF. The DNA for the CDR3 is TGCAGTGCTAGGACAATCCACGAGCAGTACTTC.

The J gene is TRBJ1-1, the V gene TRBV7-9; D remains unclear. Germline values: CDR1 SEHNR, CDR2 FQNEAQ (reference sequence). The CDR3 is made up of 18 amino acids. V was shortened by 5 bases and J by 4 bases, with 26 bases between the two germline ends. The CDR3 coding sequence is TGTGCCAGCAGCCATGGCCAAGGCGCGGGCGGGTTAGGCACTGAAGCTTTCTTT. Translated: CASSHGQGAGGLGTEAFF. Combining the CDR3 with reference TRBV7-9 and TRBJ1-1 gives the whole variable domain DTGVSQNPRHKITKRGQNVTFRCDPISEHNRLYWYRQTLGQGPEFLTYFQNEAQLEKSRLLSDRFSAERPKGSFSTLEIQRTEQGDSAMYLCASSHGQGAGGLGTEAFFGQGTRLTVV.

The chain is built from TRBV5-1 and TRBJ1-2; TRBD1 matches 9 bases. CDR1 and CDR2 (germline): SGHRS, YFSETQ. J was trimmed by 5 bases and V by 2 bases; bases with no gene match: 7. This CDR3 is 15 amino acids long. The CDR3 nucleotides are TGCGCCAGCAGCTTCGGGGACAGGGAAGTATATGGCTACACCTTC. Translating gives CASSFGDREVYGYTF.

The chain has TRBV4-3 and TRBJ2-7, with a weak D call TRBD2 (6 bases). Trimming took 5 bases from V and 2 from J, leaving 16 bases between them. CDR3 length: 15 residues. Germline assignment: CDR1 LGHNA and CDR2 YSLEER. Here the CDR3 reads CASSIDRGGPYEQYF. CDR3 nucleotides: TGCGCCAGCAGCATCGATAGGGGAGGCCCCTACGAGCAGTACTTC.

The rearrangement links TRBV27 to TRBJ2-1, with D possibly being TRBD2 (5 bases). Germline CDR1 and CDR2: MNHEY and SMNVEV (reference sequence). There are 13 residues in the CDR3. V lost 0 bases, J lost 7 bases, and 7 bases lay in between. CDR3 amino acids: CASSLSGENEQFF. For the CDR3, the DNA is TGTGCCAGCAGTTTATCCGGGGAGAATGAGCAGTTCTTC.

The chain recombines TRBV4-3 with TRBJ1-3; 9 bases agree with TRBD1. The length of the CDR3 is 17 residues. Germline V gives CDR1 LGHNA, CDR2 YSLEER. The V and J ends lost 0 bases and 4 bases, in that order; junction bases with no gene match: 7. For the CDR3, the DNA is TGCGCCAGCAGCCAAGATGGGGACAGGGAACTGGGAAACACCATATATTTT. Its translation: CASSQDGDRELGNTIYF.

The V gene is TRBV4-1, the J gene TRBJ2-3; D might be TRBD2 (6 bases). V was shortened by 2 bases and J by 0 bases, with 12 bases between the two germline ends. The CDR3 runs to 16 residues. The germline V gene encodes CDR1 MGHRA and CDR2 YSYEKL. CDR3 DNA sequence: TGCGCCAGCAGCCAACCCCTAGCGTCGAGCACAGATACGCAGTATTTT. Translated: CASSQPLASSTDTQYF.

The genes are TRBV9 and TRBJ2-1; TRBD2 might be the D (6 bases). V was shortened by 3 bases and J by 0 bases, with 13 bases between the two germline ends. Germline V gene data show CDR1 as SGDLS and CDR2 as YYNGEE. CDR3 length equals 16 residues. The CDR3 sequence: CASSDSGVASYNEQFF. CDR3 coding DNA: TGTGCCAGCAGCGATTCGGGAGTGGCCTCCTACAATGAGCAGTTCTTC.

The genes are TRBV7-2 and TRBJ2-5; TRBD1 is a possible D gene (6 bases). Germline-derived CDR1 and CDR2 are SGHTA and FQGNSA. This CDR3 has 14 residues. Trimming pared 3 bases from V and 4 bases from J, leaving 12 bases between. CDR3 bases: TGTGCCAGCAGCTTCTCCAGGGACACAGAGACCCAGTACTTC. Its translation: CASSFSRDTETQYF.

The CDR3 coding sequence is TGTGCCAGTAGTCCGGGACAGGGCCCAAGAAGAAGGGGCTACACCTTC. Its translation: CASSPGQGPRRRGYTF. The chain employs TRBV19 and TRBJ1-2; 9 bases match TRBD1. Trimming removed 5 bases from V and 8 bases from J; junction bases left unmatched: 15. The CDR3 is 16 amino acids. In germline, CDR1 is LNHDA, CDR2 SQIVND (reference sequence).

This chain links TRBV11-2 with TRBJ2-6; D is undetermined. This CDR3 comprises 16 residues. Trimming removed 2 bases at V and 0 bases at J, with 8 bases between. The germline V gene encodes CDR1 SGHAT and CDR2 FQNNGV. CDR3 sequence reads: CASSLHGPSGANVLTF. CDR3 bases: TGTGCCAGCAGCTTACATGGCCCCTCTGGGGCCAACGTCCTGACTTTC.

This clone occurred once. The chain couples TRBV5-1 to TRBJ2-7; 8 bases align to TRBD2. V lost 4 bases to trimming and J lost 2 bases; unmatched junction nucleotides: 5. CDR3 length equals 14 residues. The germline V gene has CDR1 SGHRS and CDR2 YFSETQ. CDR3 amino acids: CASSGGLGAYEQYF. The CDR3 nucleotides read TGCGCCAGCAGCGGGGGACTAGGGGCCTACGAGCAGTACTTC.

V usage is TRBV15 and J usage is TRBJ1-1, with TRBD1 matching over 8 bases. The J segment lost 0 bases and the V segment lost 0 bases, leaving 6 bases of the junction unmatched. CDR3 size: 17 residues. Per germline, CDR1 LNHNV and CDR2 YYDKDF (reference sequence). DNA of the CDR3: TGTGCCACCAGCAGAGACGGTCAGGGGGCCATGAACACTGAAGCTTTCTTT. Residues: CATSRDGQGAMNTEAFF.

The V call is TRBV7-9, the J call TRBJ1-4; D not resolved. V was pared by 5 bases and J by 7 bases, with 8 bases between. CDR1 is SEHNR and CDR2 is FQNEAQ in the germline V gene (reference sequence). The length of the CDR3 is 12 residues. The DNA of the CDR3 is TGTGCCAGCAGCGGGCCCCCTGAAAAACTGTTTTTT. Protein: CASSGPPEKLFF.